The 31 T cell receptor beta chains reported below all come from one sample, sequenced in a study of human T cells and chemical hapten exposure. TCRdb re-analysed the RACE reads in MiXCR, keeping a single row per CDR3 protein. The sample consists of under 70,000 distinct CDR3 sequences, 11% of them appearing once. The time point is: pre-sensitization, week 0. The treatment was: therapeutic diphenylcyclopropenone sensitization with weekly scalp DPC. Sequenced here: whole blood, sampled in connection with sensitization to the hapten diphenylcyclopropenone (DPC). Receptors originate from a woman aged 40 to 50 with alopecia areata. Some clones in this sample may be carry-over from other donors' samples.

This clonotype has at least ten counts. This chain uses TRBV21-1 with TRBJ1-3; the table's D call, TRBD1, has no DNA check behind it. TRBV21-1 is given as a pseudogene. This CDR3 has 15 amino acids. The DNA for the CDR3 is TGTGCCAGCAGCAAAGGGAGCAGGGGGAGGAACACCATATATTTT. Amino acids: CASSKGSRGRNTIYF.

The chain recombines TRBV29-1 with TRBJ2-2; a possible D gene is TRBD1 (6 bases). The CDR3 has 13 residues. From germline, CDR1 is SQVTM and CDR2 ANQGSEA. The V end lost 6 bases, the J end lost 4 bases, and 12 bases lay between the germline ends. The CDR3 DNA is TGCAGCGTGTCACACAGGGCCACCGGGGAGCTGTTTTTT. It translates to CSVSHRATGELFF.

The chain carries TRBV7-2 and TRBJ2-2, with D possibly matching TRBD1 (5 bases). This CDR3 contains 15 residues. Germline loops: CDR1 SGHTA, CDR2 FQGNSA. V was cut by 4 bases and J by 5 bases, with 14 bases left in between. The CDR3 spells CASSSSRPGTGELFF. CDR3 sequence (DNA): TGTGCCAGCAGCTCCAGCCGTCCAGGGACCGGGGAGCTGTTTTTT.

This chain joins TRBV5-5 and TRBJ2-5; D is perhaps TRBD1 (5 bases). Per the germline V gene, CDR1 is SGHKS and CDR2 is YYEKEE (reference sequence). The CDR3 loop spans 16 amino acids. Deletions cut 0 bases from V and 4 bases from J, with 16 bases between. The CDR3 coding sequence is TGTGCCAGCAGCTTGGTTAGGGGTTGGGTCGTAGAGACCCAGTACTTC. Encoded protein: CASSLVRGWVVETQYF.

The rearrangement uses TRBV7-2 and TRBJ2-2; tentatively, D is TRBD2 (5 bases). The length of the CDR3 is 15 residues. With 0 bases removed from V and 5 bases from J, the gap between germline ends came to 10 bases. Looked up from germline, CDR1 is SGHTA and CDR2 is FQGNSA. The CDR3 protein is CASSLALRGTGELFF. In DNA form, the CDR3 reads TGTGCCAGCAGCTTAGCGCTGAGAGGGACCGGGGAGCTGTTTTTT. Based on the CDR3 plus reference TRBV7-2 and TRBJ2-2, the full variable domain is GAGVSQSPSNKVTEKGKDVELRCDPISGHTALYWYRQSLGQGLEFLIYFQGNSAPDKSGLPSDRFSAERTGGSVSTLTIQRTQQEDSAVYLCASSLALRGTGELFFGEGSRLTVL.

The V call is TRBV7-2, the J call TRBJ1-6; TRBD1 matches 8 bases. The germline V gene has CDR1 SGHTA and CDR2 FQGNSA. CDR3 length: 21 residues. Trimming removed 1 base from V and 0 bases from J; junction bases left unmatched: 14. This chain's CDR3 is CASSLVVFGDRTSSYNSPLHF. In nucleotides, the CDR3 is TGTGCCAGCAGCTTAGTAGTTTTCGGGGACAGGACTAGCTCCTATAATTCACCCCTCCACTTT.

This chain joins TRBV5-1 and TRBJ2-7, with D maybe TRBD1 (5 bases). V was cut by 0 bases and J by 1 base, with 20 bases left in between. This CDR3 comprises 18 residues. Germline V gene sequence: CDR1 SGHRS, CDR2 YFSETQ. CDR3 in DNA: TGCGCCAGCAGCTTGGGTTTTATCACCGCGCAGGGATCCTACGAGCAGTACTTC. It yields the protein CASSLGFITAQGSYEQYF.

This clonotype was recorded a few times. The gene calls are TRBV12-5 and TRBJ2-1, with 7 bases aligning to TRBD1. The V gene end was trimmed by 5 bases and the J gene end by 6 bases; junction bases not matched to a gene: 1. This CDR3 contains 12 residues. The V gene's germline CDR1 is LGHNT and CDR2 FRNRAP. The CDR3 sequence: CASGTGVNEQFF. For the CDR3, the DNA is TGTGCTAGTGGTACAGGGGTCAATGAGCAGTTCTTC.

The chain carries TRBV12-5 and TRBJ2-2; D might be TRBD1 (5 bases). Trimming stripped 5 bases from V and 7 bases from J, with 14 bases between. Germline-derived CDR1 and CDR2 are LGHNT and FRNRAP. The CDR3 loop spans 14 amino acids. The CDR3 protein is CASGATGVGGELFF. CDR3 sequence (DNA): TGTGCTAGTGGTGCCACAGGCGTCGGCGGGGAGCTGTTTTTT. The full variable domain, in which reference TRBV12-5 and TRBJ2-2 provide the parts outside the CDR3, is DARVTQTPRHKVTEMGQEVTMRCQPILGHNTVFWYRQTMMQGLELLAYFRNRAPLDDSGMPKDRFSAEMPDATLATLKIQPSEPRDSAVYFCASGATGVGGELFFGEGSRLTVL.

This clonotype has ten or more counts. The chain has TRBV4-3 and TRBJ1-2, with a weak D call TRBD1 (6 bases). Trimming shortened V by 0 bases and J by 8 bases, and 16 bases separated the two germline ends. Germline CDR1 reads LGHNA; CDR2 reads YSLEER. This CDR3 comprises 15 residues. The CDR3 loop is CASSQDPTHRAGYTF. The CDR3 DNA sequence: TGCGCCAGCAGCCAAGACCCCACCCACAGGGCCGGCTACACCTTC.

In this sample, this clonotype turned up many times. The chain couples TRBV7-9 to TRBJ1-6; 10 bases map to TRBD1. V was clipped by 1 base and J by 7 bases; unmatched bases: 1. The CDR3 runs to 15 residues. Germline V CDR1 and CDR2: SEHNR, FQNEAQ (reference sequence). The CDR3 reads CASSLGGQGNSPLHF. For the CDR3, the DNA is TGTGCCAGCAGCTTAGGGGGACAGGGGAATTCACCCCTCCACTTT.

This clonotype was recorded a few times. This chain uses TRBV18 with TRBJ2-3, with 11 bases matching TRBD1. V lost 0 bases, J lost 1 base, and 0 bases stayed unmatched. The CDR3 has 16 residues. Germline assignment: CDR1 KGHSH and CDR2 LQKENI. This CDR3 is CASSPPGQGGTDTQYF. The CDR3 region has the DNA TGTGCCAGCTCACCACCGGGACAGGGGGGCACAGATACGCAGTATTTT.

This clonotype was recorded at least ten times. V and J are TRBV29-1 and TRBJ2-7; TRBD1 agrees at 7 bases. CDR1 and CDR2 (germline): SQVTM, ANQGSEA. The CDR3 has 14 residues. V was pared by 6 bases and J by 3 bases, with 11 bases of the junction left unmatched. This CDR3 reads CSVLQGAGGYEQYF. The CDR3 nucleotides are TGCAGCGTCCTTCAGGGTGCAGGGGGCTACGAGCAGTACTTC.

This clonotype showed up many times. The chain recombines TRBV7-2 with TRBJ1-2, with D perhaps matching TRBD1 (5 bases). This CDR3 comprises 15 residues. The germline gives CDR1 SGHTA, CDR2 FQGNSA. Trimming stripped 5 bases from V and 5 bases from J, with 18 bases between. CDR3 DNA: TGTGCCAGCAGCCCAGCCATCCAGGGTTATTATGGCTACACCTTC. Protein sequence: CASSPAIQGYYGYTF. Supplemented by reference TRBV7-2 and TRBJ1-2, the full variable domain reads GAGVSQSPSNKVTEKGKDVELRCDPISGHTALYWYRQSLGQGLEFLIYFQGNSAPDKSGLPSDRFSAERTGGSVSTLTIQRTQQEDSAVYLCASSPAIQGYYGYTFGSGTRLTVV.

The V call is TRBV29-1, the J call TRBJ1-2; TRBD1 matches 7 bases. V gave up 5 bases and J gave up 2 bases; unmatched junction bases: 8. Per germline, CDR1 SQVTM and CDR2 ANQGSEA. The CDR3 is 14 residues long. The CDR3 protein is CSVLIVGGNYGYTF. Written as DNA, the CDR3 is TGCAGCGTTTTGATAGTAGGGGGCAACTATGGCTACACCTTC.

In regard to this clonotype: One base away lies a much larger clone, so this may be a sequencing read error. The chain carries TRBV6-2 or TRBV6-3 and TRBJ2-1; 13 nucleotides align to TRBD2. V dropped 11 bases and J dropped 16; count of bases not matched to a gene: 14. CDR1 is MNHEY and CDR2 is SVGEGT in the germline V gene. The length of the CDR3 is 13 residues. In DNA, the CDR3 is TGTGCCTGCGAGGGACTAGCGGGACCCCCCCTCTTCTTC. Protein product: CACEGLAGPPLFF.

This clonotype was observed at least ten times. The chain combines TRBV7-6 with TRBJ2-5; 11 bases align to TRBD1. CDR1 is SGHVS and CDR2 is FNYEAQ in the germline V gene. CDR3 size: 15 residues. Unmatched junction bases numbered 6, after V lost 5 bases and J lost 4 bases. The CDR3 sequence: CASSRTGGAIETQYF. The CDR3 nucleotides read TGTGCCAGCAGCCGGACAGGGGGCGCGATAGAGACCCAGTACTTC.

This clonotype was observed at least ten times. The chain employs TRBV5-4 and TRBJ2-1, with TRBD2 identical over 12 bases. The CDR3 is 17 residues long. The trim removed 0 bases at V and 2 bases at J, leaving 3 bases unmatched. Per the germline V gene, CDR1 is SGHNT and CDR2 is YYREEE (reference sequence). CDR3: CASSLAASGRAYNEQFF. As DNA, the CDR3 is TGTGCCAGCAGCTTGGCGGCTAGCGGGAGGGCCTACAATGAGCAGTTCTTC.

The rearrangement uses TRBV6-5 and TRBJ1-2; unclear D gene. CDR1 is MNHEY, CDR2 SVGAGI, per germline. Trimming stripped 0 bases from V and 2 bases from J, with 13 bases between. CDR3 length equals 16 residues. The DNA of the CDR3 is TGTGCCAGCAGTTACTCGTTCCGGGTACAAAACTATGGCTACACCTTC. Translation gives CASSYSFRVQNYGYTF.

At least ten counts were recorded for this clonotype. The CDR3 region has the DNA TGCAGTGCTAGAGATGGGACAGGGGATGAAAAACTGTTTTTT. This gives the protein CSARDGTGDEKLFF. V usage is TRBV20-1 and J usage is TRBJ1-4; TRBD1 matches at 10 bases. CDR1 is DFQATT and CDR2 is SNEGSKA in the germline V gene (reference sequence). With V trimmed by 0 bases and J by 6 bases, 1 base remained unmatched. This CDR3 is built from 14 residues.

A few counts support this clonotype. The rearrangement joins TRBV7-6 to TRBJ1-1; a weak D match, TRBD1 (6 bases). Germline V gene data show CDR1 as SGHVS and CDR2 as FNYEAQ. Trimming shortened V by 2 bases and J by 4 bases, and 20 bases separated the two germline ends. The CDR3 has 17 residues. For the CDR3, the DNA is TGTGCCAGCAGCTTACTCCCCCCGGGCAGGGGAGTCACTGAAGCTTTCTTT. Its translation is CASSLLPPGRGVTEAFF.

The table lists this clonotype with a few counts. This chain links TRBV28 with TRBJ2-1, with D perhaps TRBD2 (5 bases). In germline, CDR1 is MDHEN, CDR2 SYDVKM. The CDR3 runs to 17 residues. V was pared by 2 bases and J by 2 bases, with 16 bases between. The CDR3 DNA is TGTGCCAGCAGTTTACGTAGCGTCAGGCAACCCTACAATGAGCAGTTCTTC. Translation: CASSLRSVRQPYNEQFF.

This clonotype was counted between two and nine times. This sequence joins TRBV11-2 and TRBJ2-3; tentatively, D is TRBD1 (6 bases). Trimming left V 5 bases short and J 7 bases short, with 19 bases between. The germline V gene has CDR1 SGHAT and CDR2 FQNNGV. The CDR3 sequence is 15 residues long. In DNA form, the CDR3 reads TGTGCCAGCAGCCCCCGACAGCCCCAGGGGAATACGCAGTATTTT. Residues: CASSPRQPQGNTQYF.

This chain uses TRBV6-2 or TRBV6-3 with TRBJ2-5; either TRBD1 or TRBD2 may fit D (5 bases each). Per germline, CDR1 MNHEY and CDR2 SVGEGT. Trimming took off 6 bases at V and 2 bases at J, with 16 bases between the two ends. The CDR3 sequence is 15 residues long. Here the CDR3 DNA reads TGTGCCAGCAGCCCGAGAGGGGCACCACAAGAGACCCAGTACTTC. Amino acid sequence: CASSPRGAPQETQYF.

V and J are TRBV20-1 and TRBJ2-1, with 9 bases fitting TRBD1. The CDR3 is made up of 17 amino acids. The germline V gene encodes CDR1 DFQATT and CDR2 SNEGSKA (reference sequence). J gave up 3 bases and V 4 bases, and 13 bases lay outside the gene matches. CDR3 coding DNA: TGCAGTGCTAAACCTCCAAGACAGGGGGTCGTCTACAATGAGCAGTTCTTC. Its translation: CSAKPPRQGVVYNEQFF.

This clonotype appeared a few times. This chain uses TRBV6-6 with TRBJ2-6; D call uncertain. V was pared by 2 bases and J by 0 bases, with 5 bases between. CDR3 length: 15 residues. Germline V gives CDR1 MNHNY, CDR2 SVGAGI (reference sequence). The CDR3 reads CASSYTSSGANVLTF. CDR3 in DNA: TGTGCCAGCAGTTACACGAGCTCTGGGGCCAACGTCCTGACTTTC.

This clonotype was detected ten times or more. The chain combines TRBV2 with TRBJ1-1; 10 positions agree with TRBD1. CDR1 SNHLY and CDR2 FYNNEI come from the germline V gene. V gave up 3 bases and J gave up 4 bases; unmatched junction bases: 14. The CDR3 length is 18 residues. CDR3 residues: CASSDRVFPGQGTTEAFF. The CDR3, as DNA: TGTGCCAGCAGTGATAGAGTATTCCCGGGACAGGGGACCACTGAAGCTTTCTTT.

Only a few counts were recorded for this clonotype. For the CDR3, the DNA is TGTGCCAGCAGCTTACAAGGGACACGCCAAGAGACCCAGTACTTC. This encodes CASSLQGTRQETQYF. This chain joins TRBV7-3 and TRBJ2-5, with D tentatively TRBD1 (6 bases). Germline lookup yields CDR1 SGHTA and CDR2 FQGTGA. V lost 2 bases to trimming and J lost 1 base, with 11 bases between them. The CDR3 sequence is 15 residues long.

The chain links TRBV6-5 to TRBJ1-5, with D perhaps TRBD1 (6 bases). V lost 5 bases and J lost 1, with 21 bases in between. The CDR3 spans 18 residues. The germline V gene has CDR1 MNHEY and CDR2 SVGAGI. CDR3 loop: CASSPRTVLGASNQPQHF. In nucleotides, the CDR3 is TGTGCCAGCAGTCCTCGGACAGTTTTGGGTGCCAGCAATCAGCCCCAGCATTTT.

A few counts support this clonotype. The chain employs TRBV20-1 and TRBJ1-5; no clear D. Germline V gene lookup returns CDR1 DFQATT and CDR2 SNEGSKA (reference sequence). V was cut by 2 bases and J by 4 bases, with 6 bases left in between. The CDR3 is 12 residues long. In DNA form, the CDR3 reads TGCAGTGCTAGAAGTCGGAATCAGCCCCAGCATTTT. Translated: CSARSRNQPQHF.

This clonotype was seen repeatedly, ten times or more. The V and J genes are TRBV19 and TRBJ1-5; no definite D call. This CDR3 comprises 14 residues. Germline-derived CDR1 and CDR2 are LNHDA and SQIVND (reference sequence). V dropped 7 bases and J dropped 2 bases, with 12 bases sitting between them. The CDR3 nucleotides read TGTGCCAGTACCCCGTCGAGGGGCAATCAGCCCCAGCATTTT. Translating it yields CASTPSRGNQPQHF.